These T cell receptor beta chains were read from a single sample in a study of T cell changes during pregnancy in multiple sclerosis. Only in-frame clones appear in the TCRdb table, and some are missing; sequencing was by immunoSEQ multiplex PCR. The table lists some 99,000 clones, roughly 94% of them singletons. This material consisted of peripheral blood, taken after pregnancy. All receptors derive from a female donor in good health, enrolled as a control in a pregnancy study. Both conserved end residues are part of each CDR3. A D gene is named only where the DNA matches it firmly. The size entry is marked missing in some rows and otherwise reads once, few, many or a size class.

size: NA
J: TRBJ1-2
V: TRBV13
D: NA
DNA: TGTGCCAGCAGCTTAGGCCAAGGGGCCGGGGGCTACACCTTC
CDR3: CASSLGQGAGGYTF

size: NA
J: TRBJ1-4
V: TRBV15
D: TRBD1
DNA: TGTGCCACCAGCATACGACAGGGATGGGATCCACGACTGTTTTTT
CDR3: CATSIRQGWDPRLFF

size: NA
J: TRBJ2-7
V: TRBV7-2
D: TRBD2
DNA: TGTGCCAGCACCCTCGGGAGGGGCTCGTACGAGCAGTACTTC
CDR3: CASTLGRGSYEQYF

size: once
J: TRBJ2-7
V: TRBV27
D: NA
DNA: TGTGCCAGCAGTCCGGGAGCGGCGATCCCCGAGCAGTACTTC
CDR3: CASSPGAAIPEQYF

size: NA
J: TRBJ2-2
V: TRBV11-3
D: NA
DNA: TGTGCCAGCAGCTTCCCAGGGGAGAAGCTGTTTTTT
CDR3: CASSFPGEKLFF

size: few
J: TRBJ2-2
V: TRBV19
D: TRBD1
DNA: TGTGCCAGTAGGTTTCACGTCCGGGACAGGGGCACCGGGGAGCTGTTTTTT
CDR3: CASRFHVRDRGTGELFF

size: NA
J: TRBJ2-7
V: TRBV29-1
D: NA
DNA: TGCAGCGTTGAAGAAGGGAGCGAGCAGTACTTC
CDR3: CSVEEGSEQYF

size: NA
J: TRBJ1-2
V: TRBV10-3
D: NA
DNA: TGTGCCACCAACGGCGGGCCATCGGGCTACACCTTC
CDR3: CATNGGPSGYTF

size: NA
J: TRBJ2-1
V: TRBV6-4
D: TRBD2
DNA: TGTGCCAGCAGTGTAAAAGCGGGAGTAGGATACAATGAGCAGTTCTTC
CDR3: CASSVKAGVGYNEQFF

size: NA
J: TRBJ2-1
V: TRBV5-5
D: TRBD1
DNA: TGTGCCAGCAGCAGCGGGACAGGGCATCTGGGTGAGCAGTTCTTC
CDR3: CASSSGTGHLGEQFF

size: NA
J: TRBJ1-3
V: TRBV7-2
D: NA
DNA: TGTGCCAGCAGCTTAGAATCTACCCACACCATATATTTT
CDR3: CASSLESTHTIYF

size: NA
J: TRBJ2-7
V: TRBV7-8
D: TRBD2
DNA: TGTGCCAGCAGCTTTAGACTAGCGGGAACCTACGAGCAGTACTTC
CDR3: CASSFRLAGTYEQYF

size: NA
J: TRBJ2-7
V: TRBV15
D: TRBD1
DNA: TGTGCCACCAGCGTTCGTAAGACAGGGATCGAGCAGTACTTC
CDR3: CATSVRKTGIEQYF

size: once
J: TRBJ2-7
V: TRBV5-6
D: NA
DNA: TGTGCCAGCAGTAATATAGACAGACGAAAATCCTACGAGCAGTACTTC
CDR3: CASSNIDRRKSYEQYF

size: NA
J: TRBJ2-5
V: TRBV11-2
D: NA
DNA: TGTGCCAGCAGCCCCCAGGAGACCCAGTACTTC
CDR3: CASSPQETQYF

size: NA
J: TRBJ1-1
V: TRBV19
D: NA
DNA: TGTGCCAGTATGGAGGCGAACACTGAAGCTTTCTTT
CDR3: CASMEANTEAFF

size: NA
J: TRBJ1-2
V: TRBV2
D: NA
DNA: TGTGCCAGCAGGGGGGGAGGACCCACCTTC
CDR3: CASRGGGPTF

size: NA
J: TRBJ1-1
V: TRBV7-9
D: TRBD1
DNA: TGTGCCAGCAGCCGTTACACCGGGACAGCCTTCCCTGGAGCTTTCTTT
CDR3: CASSRYTGTAFPGAFF

size: NA
J: TRBJ2-2
V: TRBV18
D: NA
DNA: TGTGCCAGCTTGGGGCAGTCGAACACCGGGGAGCTGTTTTTT
CDR3: CASLGQSNTGELFF

size: NA
J: TRBJ2-3
V: TRBV5-8
D: TRBD2
DNA: TGTGCCAGCAGCTCGGGGACTAGCGGGAGGAGCACAGATACGCAGTATTTT
CDR3: CASSSGTSGRSTDTQYF

size: NA
J: TRBJ2-4
V: TRBV14
D: TRBD1
DNA: TGTGCCAGCAGCCAACGGACAGGGGGCGCCGACATTCAGTACTTC
CDR3: CASSQRTGGADIQYF

size: few
J: TRBJ2-7
V: TRBV10-3
D: TRBD2
DNA: TGTGCCATCAGGGTGGGGGGAGCGGGAGGGCCATACGAGCAGTACTTC
CDR3: CAIRVGGAGGPYEQYF

size: NA
J: TRBJ2-6
V: TRBV27
D: NA
DNA: TGTGCCAGCAGTCCCCCCCGCGGGGGGGCCAACGTCCTGACTTTC
CDR3: CASSPPRGGANVLTF

size: NA
J: TRBJ1-1
V: TRBV5-1
D: TRBD1
DNA: TGCGCCAGCAGCGGCCCGGGGACAGGGTGGACTGAAGCTTTCTTT
CDR3: CASSGPGTGWTEAFF

size: NA
J: TRBJ2-1
V: TRBV6-4
D: TRBD2
DNA: TGTGCCAGCAGCGCCCTGGGGGTGAGCGGGAGGGCTCCGGGCGAGCAGTTCTTC
CDR3: CASSALGVSGRAPGEQFF

size: NA
J: TRBJ2-6
V: TRBV28
D: NA
DNA: TGTGCCAGCAGCCTCCAGTACTCTGGGGCCAACGTCCTGACTTTC
CDR3: CASSLQYSGANVLTF

size: NA
J: TRBJ2-5
V: TRBV27
D: NA
DNA: TGTGCCAGCAGTTTATCGCGCAGGGTGGAGACCCAGTACTTC
CDR3: CASSLSRRVETQYF